This T cell receptor beta chain stems from a study of blood T cell repertoires in COVID-19. The germline V and J ends were trimmed by 0 bases and 11 bases, with 22 bases remaining between them. This CDR3 spans 16 amino acids. Germline CDR1 MNHNS, CDR2 SASEGT. Authors' processing steps: From reference gene primer amplification, estimates of nucleated cell counts were derived. Method: immunoSEQ multiplex PCR; TCRdb's copy keeps in-frame clones and lacks some. The DNA was the basis for D and trimming; V, J and clone size are from that table. In the table there are about 250,000 clones, around 89% of which are singletons.

The rearrangement joins TRBV6-1 to TRBJ1-1, with TRBD1 as a possible D gene (5 bases). The sequence came from a man under 40 with acute or convalescent COVID-19. Sequenced: peripheral blood. The CDR3 sequence: CASSEAGGGNVRGAFF. The CDR3 DNA follows: TGTGCCAGCAGTGAAGCGGGGGGAGGGAACGTTCGTGGGGCTTTCTTT.